This passage covers 24 T cell receptor beta chains from one sample sequenced in a study of PD-1 blockade in classical Hodgkin lymphoma (TCRdb year 2020). Reading the label with the study, this specimen's time point is: cycle 2 day 1 (C2D1) of nivolumab. All trial patients had relapsed after autologous stem cell transplantation, with cohorts A, B and C differing in prior brentuximab vedotin exposure. The protocol used for the library was the immunoSEQ multiplex PCR assay. Not all clones reach the TCRdb copy of this immuneACCESS table, which keeps in-frame sequences only. Checked studies attribute under half of the gap to unresolved V genes and leave the rest unexplained. Within this sample are 26,000 or so clones, with around 67% of them counted one time only. Of the sample, about 10% falls within the top ten clones. The sequenced sample was peripheral blood mononuclear cells (PBMCs), obtained before the second cycle of nivolumab. These receptors all come from a human donor with classical Hodgkin lymphoma.

The chain uses TRBV7-7 and TRBJ1-3; no reliable D call. Looked up from germline, CDR1 is SSHAT and CDR2 is FNYEAQ (reference sequence). The CDR3 totals 15 residues. Deletions cut 1 base from V and 2 bases from J, with 9 bases between. DNA of the CDR3: TGTGCCAGCAGCTTAGACAGCCTACCTGGAAACACCATATATTTT. Protein product: CASSLDSLPGNTIYF.

The chain uses TRBV27 and TRBJ2-5; D may be TRBD1 or TRBD2 (7 bases each). CDR1 is MNHEY and CDR2 is SMNVEV in the germline V gene (reference sequence). Trimming took 8 bases from V and 4 from J, leaving 17 bases between them. CDR3 size: 14 residues. CDR3 sequence reads: CASGGAGGGETQYF. CDR3 nucleotide sequence: TGTGCCAGCGGCGGGGCAGGGGGGGGAGAGACCCAGTACTTC.

The gene calls are TRBV5-1 and TRBJ1-5; D remains ambiguous. Germline assignment: CDR1 SGHRS and CDR2 YFSETQ. The CDR3 has 14 residues. Trimming stripped 3 bases from V and 7 bases from J, with 14 bases between. The CDR3 is CASSSGPSGQPQHF. DNA of the CDR3: TGCGCCAGCAGCTCAGGACCTTCTGGACAGCCCCAGCATTTT.

The V call is TRBV10-3, the J call TRBJ2-3; the D is unclear. The CDR3 extends over 12 amino acids. Germline assignment: CDR1 ENHRY and CDR2 SYGVKD. The ends were cut back, 6 bases at V and 6 bases at J, with 10 bases in the middle. The CDR3 nucleotides are TGTGCCATCAGGGCAAGAGAGGATACGCAGTATTTT. Translation: CAIRAREDTQYF.

The V and J genes are TRBV29-1 and TRBJ1-4; no firm D call. The V gene lost 0 bases and the J gene lost 3 bases, with 8 bases spanning the gap. Per germline, CDR1 SQVTM and CDR2 ANQGSEA. This CDR3 spans 14 amino acids. The CDR3: CSVEDTTANEKLFF. DNA of the CDR3: TGCAGCGTTGAAGATACGACGGCTAATGAAAAACTGTTTTTT.

V gene TRBV19 combines with J gene TRBJ1-5; D may be TRBD1 (6 bases). This CDR3 is 15 amino acids long. V lost 1 base and J lost 6, with 13 bases in between. Per germline, CDR1 LNHDA and CDR2 SQIVND (reference sequence). The CDR3 here is CASSIGGTLGQPQHF. The CDR3 DNA reads TGTGCCAGTAGTATAGGAGGGACACTCGGTCAGCCCCAGCATTTT.

The V call is TRBV5-4, the J call TRBJ2-3; no clear D. Trimming took off 4 bases at V and 1 base at J, with 7 bases between the two ends. The germline V gene has CDR1 SGHNT and CDR2 YYREEE (reference sequence). This CDR3 region has 13 residues. CDR3 sequence: CASSTGGTDTQYF. The CDR3 DNA sequence: TGTGCCAGCAGCACCGGTGGCACAGATACGCAGTATTTT.

The genes are TRBV6-1 and TRBJ1-4; maybe TRBD1 (6 bases). Trimming removed 2 bases from V and 3 bases from J, with 16 bases in between. From germline, CDR1 is MNHNS and CDR2 SASEGT. This CDR3 comprises 17 residues. CDR3: CASSELAGGLANEKLFF. The CDR3 region has the DNA TGTGCCAGCAGTGAACTAGCGGGGGGCCTAGCTAATGAAAAACTGTTTTTT.

V usage is TRBV5-4 and J usage is TRBJ2-7; 7 nucleotides align to TRBD2. The germline V gene encodes CDR1 SGHNT and CDR2 YYREEE (reference sequence). This CDR3 is 15 amino acids long. The V segment lost 5 bases and the J segment 5 bases; nucleotides outside the gene matches: 13. CDR3 in amino acids: CASRPPGTTTHEQYF. The CDR3 DNA reads TGTGCCAGCAGGCCCCCCGGGACTACAACTCACGAGCAGTACTTC.

CDR3 residues: CAWAGGNEKLFF. Written as DNA, the CDR3 is TGTGCCTGGGCGGGCGGTAATGAAAAACTGTTTTTT. This rearrangement joins TRBV30 to TRBJ1-4, with no clear D. The germline V gene has CDR1 GTSNPN and CDR2 SVGIG (reference sequence). The V end lost 5 bases, the J end lost 4 bases, and 8 bases lay between the germline ends. CDR3 length: 12 residues.

This rearrangement joins TRBV6-5 to TRBJ1-4; the match to TRBD1 covers 9 bases. In germline, CDR1 is MNHEY, CDR2 SVGAGI. V lost 0 bases, J lost 8 bases, and 4 bases stayed unmatched. The CDR3 length is 15 residues. CDR3 DNA: TGTGCCAGCAGTTACTCCTTGGACAGGGGCGAAAAACTGTTTTTT. This translates into CASSYSLDRGEKLFF.

The chain is built from TRBV20-1 and TRBJ1-1; no firm D call. V was clipped by 2 bases and J by 8 bases, with 9 bases between them. CDR1 and CDR2 from the germline V gene are DFQATT and SNEGSKA (reference sequence). The CDR3 has 11 amino acids. The CDR3 spells CSARREAEAFF. CDR3 DNA sequence: TGCAGTGCTAGAAGGGAGGCCGAAGCTTTCTTT.

V is TRBV6-5 and J is TRBJ2-2; the D gene is possibly TRBD2 (5 bases). V was cut by 4 bases and J by 4 bases, with 13 bases left in between. This CDR3 region has 15 residues. Germline CDR1 reads MNHEY; CDR2 reads SVGAGI. The CDR3 sequence is CASSFPPSGTGELFF. The CDR3 nucleotides are TGTGCCAGCAGTTTCCCTCCGAGCGGCACCGGGGAGCTGTTTTTT.

This sequence joins TRBV5-4 and TRBJ1-1; 7 bases fit TRBD1. Germline CDR1 SGHNT, CDR2 YYREEE (reference sequence). This CDR3 is built from 12 residues. In DNA form, the CDR3 reads TGTGTCGGGACAGCCCAAGGCACTGAAGCTTTCTTT. This sequence encodes CVGTAQGTEAFF.

The rearrangement uses TRBV28 and TRBJ1-4, with TRBD1 identical over 8 bases. V was pared by 2 bases and J by 4 bases, with 9 bases of the junction left unmatched. Germline lookup yields CDR1 MDHEN and CDR2 SYDVKM. The CDR3 spans 17 residues. The CDR3: CASSLIRQGASNEKLFF. In DNA form, the CDR3 reads TGTGCCAGCAGTTTAATTCGTCAGGGGGCGAGTAATGAAAAACTGTTTTTT. The full variable domain, its missing parts supplied by reference TRBV28 and TRBJ1-4, is DVKVTQSSRYLVKRTGEKVFLECVQDMDHENMFWYRQDPGLGLRLIYFSYDVKMKEKGDIPEGYSVSREKKERFSLILESASTNQTSMYLCASSLIRQGASNEKLFFGSGTQLSVL.

This clone has only a few counts. J is TRBJ2-7 and V is TRBV6-5; 11 nucleotides agree with TRBD2. V lost 4 bases and J lost 6; bases outside the gene matches: 11. The CDR3 is 16 residues long. CDR1 MNHEY and CDR2 SVGAGI come from the germline V gene. Here the CDR3 reads CASSSLAGGWAGEQYF. The CDR3 DNA is TGTGCCAGCAGTTCCTTAGCGGGGGGGTGGGCAGGCGAGCAGTACTTC.

A few counts support this clone. The CDR3 reads CASSQDVQGRNTIYF. The CDR3 DNA reads as TGCGCCAGCAGCCAAGATGTGCAGGGTAGAAACACCATATATTTT. This rearrangement joins TRBV4-3 to TRBJ1-3; the D gene is possibly TRBD1 (5 bases). V lost 0 bases and J 5 bases, leaving 11 bases between the germline ends. Germline V gives CDR1 LGHNA, CDR2 YSLEER. This CDR3 contains 15 residues.

The V gene is TRBV6-5, the J gene TRBJ1-4; D uncertain. Germline values: CDR1 MNHEY, CDR2 SVGAGI. The V end was cut by 6 bases, the J end by 7 bases, with 9 bases between. The CDR3 extends over 12 amino acids. The CDR3: CASRGFGEKLFF. The CDR3 coding sequence is TGTGCCAGCAGAGGATTTGGTGAAAAACTGTTTTTT.

The chain couples TRBV30 to TRBJ2-4, with TRBD1 as a possible D gene (6 bases). The CDR3 has 15 residues. Per the germline V gene, CDR1 is GTSNPN and CDR2 is SVGIG (reference sequence). The V end lost 0 bases, the J end lost 3 bases, and 12 bases lay between the germline ends. DNA of the CDR3: TGTGCCTGGAGTGTACAGGGATTCGGCAAAAACATTCAGTACTTC. The encoded protein is CAWSVQGFGKNIQYF.

V usage is TRBV6-1 and J usage is TRBJ1-2; a possible D gene is TRBD1 (5 bases). Germline assignment: CDR1 MNHNS and CDR2 SASEGT. V was clipped by 5 bases and J by 4 bases, with 17 bases between them. This CDR3 comprises 15 residues. This chain's CDR3 is CASSSTSGTLYGYTF. The CDR3 DNA reads TGTGCCAGCAGTTCTACTTCCGGGACCCTCTATGGCTACACCTTC.

This clone was counted only a few times. This chain connects TRBV12-1 to TRBJ1-1; TRBD1, the D gene given by the table, was not confirmed from the DNA. TRBV12-1 is described as a pseudogene. This CDR3 has 15 amino acids. CDR3 amino acids: CASSSPVQPNTEAFF. The CDR3, as DNA: TGTGCCAGCAGCTCCCCTGTACAGCCGAACACTGAAGCTTTCTTT.

This clone occurred a few times. V is TRBV7-2 and J is TRBJ2-5, with D uncertain. The V gene's germline CDR1 is SGHTA and CDR2 FQGNSA. V was trimmed by 2 bases and J by 2 bases, leaving 9 bases between them. CDR3 length equals 14 residues. The CDR3 DNA reads as TGTGCCAGCAGCTTAAGGGCAGTACAAGAGACCCAGTACTTC. Protein sequence: CASSLRAVQETQYF.

This clone was recorded a few times. The chain is built from TRBV4-3 and TRBJ2-1; 14 nucleotides match TRBD2. This CDR3 region has 18 residues. Germline-derived CDR1 and CDR2 are LGHNA and YSLEER. V lost 0 bases to trimming and J lost 8 bases; unmatched junction nucleotides: 9. The CDR3 DNA follows: TGCGCCAGCAGCCAAGAAATAGGGACTAGCGGGAGTAGAGATGAGCAGTTCTTC. This codes for CASSQEIGTSGSRDEQFF.

The chain couples TRBV28 to TRBJ2-7, with D unresolved. Germline values: CDR1 MDHEN, CDR2 SYDVKM. The CDR3 runs to 14 residues. Trimming shortened V by 7 bases and J by 3 bases, and 16 bases separated the two germline ends. CDR3 region: CASTIGGGYYEQYF. DNA for the CDR3: TGTGCCAGCACCATCGGCGGCGGATACTACGAGCAGTACTTC.